This T cell receptor (beta chain) was identified during a study of graft-versus-host responses after intestinal transplantation. Profiling relied on immunoSEQ multiplex PCR, and the TCRdb table lists in-frame clones only, not all of them. The data contain about 39,000 clones, over 90% of them singletons. This clone was observed a single time. Its antigen is as yet unknown. The V and J ends lost 4 bases and 3 bases respectively, with 9 bases between them. Germline CDR1 and CDR2: SSHAT and FNYEAQ (reference sequence). There are 13 residues in the CDR3. The specimen was unstimulated CD8+ T cells sorted from spleen or lymph node cells, collected before transplant. The source of this sequence is a human donor who was the organ donor for an intestinal transplant. The chain is built from TRBV7-7 and TRBJ2-5; D may be TRBD1 (6 bases). The CDR3 region has the DNA TGTGCCAGCAGCTCCCCAGGGGAAGAGACCCAGTACTTC. Amino acids: CASSSPGEETQYF.